This T cell receptor beta chain was recorded in a study of T cell repertoires in aging, cancer and after chemotherapy. The wider study: Clear clonal overlap appeared across healthy donor samples taken over several months to years. The full dataset contained 9.1 million or so TCR reads.

TRB rearrangements spanning V, D and J were amplified using mixed TRB-A/B primers. TCRdb reanalysed the multiplex PCR reads using MiXCR and keeps one entry per CDR3 protein. The sample carries 7,000 to 9,500 distinct CDR3 sequences, 32% recorded once. The V gene lost 6 bases and the J gene lost 2 bases, with 11 bases spanning the gap. This CDR3 is built from 14 residues. CDR1 and CDR2 (germline): MDHEN, SYDVKM. Peripheral blood genomic DNA, not sorted cells or RNA, was the template. This chain joins TRBV28 and TRBJ2-1, with D tentatively TRBD2 (6 bases). The TCR was taken from a human donor in good health. Sequenced: blood. CDR3 loop: CASRLPGAYNEQFF. The CDR3 DNA sequence: TGTGCCAGCAGGTTACCGGGGGCCTACAATGAGCAGTTCTTC.